The entry below describes one TCR beta chain. No antigen is known for it. The junction had 15 bases not matched to a gene; V was cut back by 9 bases and J by 4 bases. In germline, CDR1 is MNHEY, CDR2 SVGAGI. The CDR3 spans 16 residues. This entry belongs to a study of human T cells and chemical hapten exposure. In the study overall: The scalp of each patient received a weekly diphenylcyclopropenone dose for the full approximately 24-week study. General study findings and limits: Counts of TCRs expanded at PT1 correlated positively with patch test score.

Time point noted: pre-sensitization, week 0. Treatment denoted: therapeutic diphenylcyclopropenone sensitization with weekly scalp DPC. Patients had alopecia, were aged 18 to 70, and were not pregnant. For the library, individual cDNA molecules each received unique molecular identifiers. TCRdb itself ran the RACE reads through MiXCR, one entry per CDR3 protein. The table records some 360,000 distinct CDR3 sequences, 4.5% to 6% of them present only once. Sequenced here: whole blood, sampled in connection with sensitization to the hapten diphenylcyclopropenone (DPC). The sequence came from a woman aged 50 to 65 with alopecia areata. Some clones in this sample may be carry-over from other donors' samples. This chain connects TRBV6-5 to TRBJ2-3; 8 positions agree with TRBD1. CDR3 sequence: CARLFRGLPCSDTQYF. Here the CDR3 DNA reads TGTGCCAGACTATTCAGGGGGCTTCCTTGCTCAGATACGCAGTATTTT.